This T cell receptor beta chain came from a study of T cell responses to AZD1222 COVID-19 vaccine. On the study more broadly: Investigators merged groups given second doses at roughly 4 or roughly 12 weeks. Overall study results and limits: Distributed over spike, vaccine-associated CD4 TCRs predominated at 160-218 and 743-854. An increase in Spike-specific TCR breadth and depth was observed after two AZD1222 doses. Targets within unmutated variant regions were reportedly found for nearly half of spike-specific TCRs.

Sequencing used immunoSEQ multiplex PCR; TCRdb keeps in-frame clones, though not all of them. The data contain 55,000 to 75,000 clones, 85% of them seen just once; the ten biggest clones take up 20%. To note about this clone: Its specificity is not known.

The CDR3 length is 15 residues. The sample in question was peripheral blood, obtained on day 0 of AZD1222 vaccination. The clonotype originates from an adult in good health. The chain couples TRBV21-1 to TRBJ2-7; TRBD2, the D gene given by the table, was not confirmed from the DNA. TRBV21-1 is a documented pseudogene. This chain's CDR3 is CASSTSTSGTYEQYF. Here the CDR3 DNA reads TGTGCCAGCAGCACTTCGACTAGCGGGACCTACGAGCAGTACTTC.